This T cell receptor beta chain is drawn from a study of CD8+CD57+ T cells in acquired aplastic anemia. Study background: Yields of DNA that came from sorted CD4+ and CD8+ cells averaged roughly 3.2 ug.

About this clonotype itself: Antigen: not known.

General study findings and limits: In common between the patients and the controls were approximately 28 CD8+ CDR3 sequences.

This CDR3 is 14 amino acids long. Germline assignment: CDR1 SGHNT and CDR2 YYREEE (reference sequence). Trimming removed 5 bases at V and 12 bases at J, with 22 bases between. TCR beta VDJ and CDR3 profiles were obtained from a genomic DNA template. Each CDR3 protein gets one entry after TCRdb re-called the reads with MiXCR. The sample shows 250,000 to 350,000 distinct CDR3 sequences, roughly three fifths of them seen only once. This receptor was obtained from a human donor with severe aplastic anemia or a healthy control (not recorded which). This chain uses TRBV5-4 with TRBJ2-3; tentative D call: TRBD1 (7 bases). The sample consisted of sorted CD4+, CD8+, or CD8+CD57+ T cells (not recorded which) from PBMCs. CDR3: CASRAGQTQETQYF. The CDR3 DNA sequence: TGTGCCAGCAGGGCGGGACAGACCCAAGAGACCCAGTATTTT.